Following are 23 T cell receptor beta chains from one sample sequenced in a study of control samples from healthy donors and cancer patients. Produced via immunoSEQ multiplex PCR; TCRdb's table is partial and in-frame only. The data hold some 80,000 clones, with roughly 91% observed a single time. Sequencing was done on a sample of blood. All receptors derive from a man between 50 and 59 years old in good health.

In nucleotides, the CDR3 is TGCAGCGCGGGACAGGCCACCAACTATGGCTACACCTTC. Its protein product is CSAGQATNYGYTF. The chain uses TRBV29-1 and TRBJ1-2; 8 bases are shared with TRBD1. The CDR3 consists of 13 residues. In germline, CDR1 is SQVTM, CDR2 ANQGSEA. Trimming cost V 7 bases and J 2 bases; bases outside gene matches: 6.

This rearrangement joins TRBV7-3 to TRBJ2-3; D is uncertain. Germline V gene lookup returns CDR1 SGHTA and CDR2 FQGTGA. Deletions cut 3 bases from V and 3 bases from J, with 7 bases between. The CDR3 is made up of 13 amino acids. The CDR3 nucleotides read TGTGCCAGCAGCTTCTCACGAACAGATACGCAGTATTTT. Translated, it gives CASSFSRTDTQYF.

V usage is TRBV24-1 and J usage is TRBJ1-6, with D possibly matching TRBD1 (5 bases). This CDR3 region has 19 residues. V gave up 0 bases and J gave up 1 base, with 15 bases separating them. Germline CDR1 and CDR2: KGHDR and SFDVKD. This chain's CDR3 is CATSDLPWIGGSYNSPLHF. CDR3 in DNA: TGTGCCACCAGTGATTTGCCTTGGATCGGGGGGTCCTATAATTCACCCCTCCACTTT.

The rearrangement joins TRBV7-2 to TRBJ2-3; D is unclear. Trimming left V 3 bases short and J 2 bases short, with 0 bases between. The CDR3 consists of 11 residues. CDR1 is SGHTA and CDR2 is FQGNSA in the germline V gene. CDR3: CASSFTDTQYF. The CDR3 DNA is TGTGCCAGCAGCTTCACAGATACGCAGTATTTT.

This sequence joins TRBV19 and TRBJ1-6, with D perhaps TRBD1 (6 bases). The CDR3 covers 15 residues. Germline V gene data show CDR1 as LNHDA and CDR2 as SQIVND (reference sequence). The V and J ends lost 6 bases and 8 bases respectively, with 17 bases between them. The CDR3 loop reads CASRPNRDFDSPLHF. The CDR3 DNA reads TGTGCCAGTAGACCAAACAGGGATTTTGATTCACCCCTCCACTTT.

The genes are TRBV30 and TRBJ2-7, with D possibly being TRBD2 (5 bases). The CDR3 extends over 13 amino acids. Trimming shortened V by 1 base and J by 6 bases, and 13 bases separated the two germline ends. The germline V gene encodes CDR1 GTSNPN and CDR2 SVGIG (reference sequence). CDR3 protein: CAWSDGRVGEQYF. The CDR3 nucleotides are TGTGCCTGGAGTGACGGGCGGGTGGGCGAGCAGTACTTC.

The rearrangement uses TRBV30 and TRBJ2-5; a weak D match, TRBD2 (7 bases). From germline, CDR1 is GTSNPN and CDR2 SVGIG (reference sequence). V lost 2 bases, J lost 5 bases, and 24 bases lay in between. This CDR3 is built from 17 residues. CDR3 sequence: CAWSPGRGLRSRETQYF. The CDR3 coding sequence is TGTGCCTGGAGTCCGGGGCGGGGGCTACGGAGTAGGGAGACCCAGTACTTC. The full variable domain, with the rest looked up from reference TRBV30 and TRBJ2-5, is SQTIHQWPATLVQPVGSPLSLECTVEGTSNPNLYWYRQAAGRGLQLLFYSVGIGQISSEVPQNLSASRPQDRQFILSSKKLLLSDSGFYLCAWSPGRGLRSRETQYFGPGTRLLVL.

This chain's CDR3 is CASSLGSRTNEKLFF. CDR3 DNA: TGTGCCAGCAGCTTAGGATCCAGGACTAATGAAAAACTGTTTTTT. J is TRBJ1-4 and V is TRBV11-2; D uncertain. The length of the CDR3 is 15 residues. Germline CDR1 is SGHAT and CDR2 is FQNNGV. V was trimmed by 1 base and J by 2 bases, leaving 8 bases between them.

The V call is TRBV11-2, the J call TRBJ1-6; a possible D gene is TRBD1 (5 bases). Trimming shortened V by 5 bases and J by 7 bases, and 12 bases separated the two germline ends. Germline CDR1 and CDR2: SGHAT and FQNNGV. The CDR3 sequence is 14 residues long. DNA for the CDR3: TGTGCCAGCAGCCCGGGGACGGTGAATTCACCCCTCCACTTT. It encodes CASSPGTVNSPLHF.

The rearrangement links TRBV19 to TRBJ1-4; no clear D. V was cut by 6 bases and J by 7 bases, with 9 bases left in between. The CDR3 is 12 residues long. The germline V gene encodes CDR1 LNHDA and CDR2 SQIVND (reference sequence). The CDR3 is CASSGGVEKLFF. DNA for the CDR3: TGTGCCAGTAGCGGAGGCGTTGAAAAACTGTTTTTT.

This clone was observed a handful of times. The chain employs TRBV5-4 and TRBJ1-3; D gene ambiguous. Germline V lookup: CDR1 SGHNT, CDR2 YYREEE (reference sequence). This CDR3 has 14 amino acids. V was cut by 4 bases and J by 1 base, with 9 bases left in between. In DNA, the CDR3 is TGTGCCAGCAGCCTCGGAGGGTCTGGAAACACCATATATTTT. Translation: CASSLGGSGNTIYF.

The chain has TRBV7-9 and TRBJ1-1; maybe TRBD1 (5 bases). Per the germline V gene, CDR1 is SEHNR and CDR2 is FQNEAQ (reference sequence). V shed 3 bases and J shed 1 base, with 15 bases lying between them. The CDR3 covers 16 residues. Here the CDR3 DNA reads TGTGCCAGCAGCTTTAACGTGGGTCAGGGGAACACTGAAGCTTTCTTT. It translates to CASSFNVGQGNTEAFF.

This clone was found once. The chain is built from TRBV10-2 and TRBJ2-7; 9 bases are shared with TRBD1. Per the germline V gene, CDR1 is WSHSY and CDR2 is SAAADI. Trimming took 7 bases from V and 1 from J; bases not matched to a gene: 5. The CDR3 sequence is 14 residues long. The CDR3 here is CASTQGQGSYEQYF. CDR3 DNA sequence: TGCGCCAGCACCCAGGGACAGGGATCCTACGAGCAGTACTTC.

J is TRBJ1-1 and V is TRBV29-1; no reliable D call. The germline V gene encodes CDR1 SQVTM and CDR2 ANQGSEA. V was shortened by 4 bases and J by 2 bases, with 11 bases between the two germline ends. CDR3 length equals 13 residues. For the CDR3, the DNA is TGCAGCGTTGGGATGAATACAAACACTGAAGCTTTCTTT. It encodes CSVGMNTNTEAFF.

The chain links TRBV18 to TRBJ1-1; 9 bases map to TRBD1. Germline V gene lookup returns CDR1 KGHSH and CDR2 LQKENI. This CDR3 comprises 15 residues. The V and J ends lost 8 bases and 5 bases, in that order; junction bases with no gene match: 12. The CDR3 nucleotides are TGTGCCAGCCAGGACCCGGGACAGGGAACGACTGAAGCTTTCTTT. Translating gives CASQDPGQGTTEAFF.

The chain joins TRBV5-4 to TRBJ1-1, with a possible D match to TRBD1 (5 bases). CDR1 is SGHNT, CDR2 YYREEE, per germline (reference sequence). There are 14 residues in the CDR3. V lost 0 bases to trimming and J lost 4 bases, with 10 bases between them. The CDR3 protein is CASSLGQRSTEAFF. The DNA for the CDR3 is TGTGCCAGCAGCTTGGGACAGCGAAGCACTGAAGCTTTCTTT.

The chain is built from TRBV7-9 and TRBJ2-3, with D possibly matching TRBD2 (7 bases). V lost 4 bases and J lost 1, with 15 bases in between. Germline loops: CDR1 SEHNR, CDR2 FQNEAQ (reference sequence). The CDR3 totals 16 residues. CDR3 sequence: CASSSQGGVGTDTQYF. The CDR3 bases are TGTGCCAGCAGCTCCCAAGGGGGGGTGGGCACAGATACGCAGTATTTT.

The CDR3 coding sequence is TGTGCCAGCAGTGAGGCAGCTAACTATGGCTACACCTTC. The encoded protein is CASSEAANYGYTF. The rearrangement links TRBV2 to TRBJ1-2, with D hard to call. The CDR3 contains 13 residues. Germline CDR1 reads SNHLY; CDR2 reads FYNNEI. V was pared by 3 bases and J by 0 bases, with 5 bases between.

This clone was counted at least ten times. The chain links TRBV6-2 or TRBV6-3 to TRBJ2-7; maybe TRBD2 (6 bases). The germline gives CDR1 MNHEY, CDR2 SVGEGT. CDR3 length equals 13 residues. The V end lost 4 bases, the J end lost 3 bases, and 10 bases lay between the germline ends. CDR3: CASSSGEVYEQYF. As DNA, the CDR3 is TGTGCCAGCAGTTCGGGAGAGGTCTACGAGCAGTACTTC.

This clone appeared a few times. The chain uses TRBV11-2 and TRBJ1-1; possible D gene TRBD1, 6 bases. V was trimmed by 2 bases and J by 5 bases, leaving 21 bases between them. CDR1 SGHAT and CDR2 FQNNGV come from the germline V gene. The CDR3 length is 17 residues. The CDR3 nucleotides read TGTGCCAGCAGCTTAAGAGGGTCGGGGGCGCAAATTACTGAAGCTTTCTTT. As protein: CASSLRGSGAQITEAFF.

J is TRBJ2-7 and V is TRBV7-6; TRBD1 matches 10 bases. The V gene end was trimmed by 4 bases and the J gene end by 4 bases; junction bases not matched to a gene: 4. Germline-derived CDR1 and CDR2 are SGHVS and FNYEAQ. The CDR3 is 14 residues long. CDR3 region: CASSSTGGGYEQYF. The CDR3 DNA is TGTGCCAGCAGCTCGACAGGGGGCGGGTACGAGCAGTACTTC.

The chain couples TRBV9 to TRBJ1-5; weak D call: TRBD1 (6 bases). The CDR3 covers 15 residues. CDR1 and CDR2 from the germline V gene are SGDLS and YYNGEE. Trimming cost V 4 bases and J 6 bases, with 17 bases left between them. This CDR3 reads CASSLGGGGAQPQHF. CDR3 bases: TGTGCCAGCAGCTTGGGGGGAGGGGGAGCTCAGCCCCAGCATTTT.

The rearrangement joins TRBV25-1 to TRBJ2-6; D unclear. Per the germline V gene, CDR1 is MGHDK and CDR2 is SYGVNS. Trimming pared 2 bases from V and 2 bases from J, leaving 10 bases between. There are 16 residues in the CDR3. The CDR3 protein is CASSEPSAAGANVLTF. The CDR3 DNA reads TGTGCCAGCAGTGAACCCTCGGCGGCTGGGGCCAACGTCCTGACTTTC.